The source of this T cell receptor beta chain is a study of cytotoxic CD8 clonotypes in ibrutinib-treated CLL. CDR1 and CDR2 (germline): MGHRA, YSYEKL. The CDR3 totals 13 residues. The V gene lost 4 bases and the J gene lost 4 bases, with 8 bases spanning the gap. Libraries were prepared by immunoSEQ multiplex PCR; TCRdb keeps only in-frame clonotypes and omits some of them. Of about 140,000 clones in the sample, 70% to 90% were seen once. This sample comprised PBMCs, obtained after 36 months of ibrutinib treatment. This TCR derives from a human donor with chronic lymphocytic leukemia. The genes are TRBV4-1 and TRBJ2-1; D might be TRBD2 (6 bases). In nucleotides, the CDR3 is TGCGCCAGCAGCCTTGGGACTTACAATGAGCAGTTCTTC. This sequence encodes CASSLGTYNEQFF.